Listed here are 19 T cell receptor beta chains from one sample, sequenced in a study of OX40 agonist ivuxolimab in advanced cancers. Measured with immunoSEQ multiplex PCR; TCRdb has only the in-frame clones, and not every one. The top ten hold approximately 0.58% of the sample, which has 100,000 or so clones, about 91% seen once. This sample comprised CD4+ or CD8+ T cells sorted from blood, obtained in a trial of the OX40 agonist ivuxolimab. The receptors shown here come from an adult with an advanced solid tumor such as melanoma, head and neck, liver or kidney cancer.

The J gene is TRBJ1-4, the V gene TRBV30, with TRBD1 matching over 10 bases. CDR1 and CDR2 from the germline V gene are GTSNPN and SVGIG (reference sequence). The CDR3 contains 16 residues. With 3 bases clipped from V and 6 bases from J, the junction kept 10 bases outside the gene matches. The CDR3 nucleotides are TGTGCCTGGAGCCATTCCCTCGGGACAGGGGATGAAAAACTGTTTTTT. Amino acid sequence: CAWSHSLGTGDEKLFF.

The CDR3 protein is CSVGLQGVEQYF. In DNA, the CDR3 is TGCAGCGTTGGGCTACAGGGGGTGGAGCAGTACTTC. The J gene is TRBJ2-7, the V gene TRBV29-1, with 8 bases identical to TRBD1. V shed 4 bases and J 7 bases; nucleotides not matched to a gene: 6. The CDR3 loop spans 12 amino acids. Germline CDR1 and CDR2: SQVTM and ANQGSEA.

This clone has just one count. This chain links TRBV5-1 with TRBJ2-7, with TRBD1 matching 10 bases. With V trimmed by 2 bases and J by 1 base, 3 bases remained unmatched. The CDR3 contains 15 residues. Germline loops: CDR1 SGHRS, CDR2 YFSETQ. The CDR3: CASSFGQGVSYEQYF. CDR3 bases: TGCGCCAGCAGCTTCGGACAGGGGGTGTCCTACGAGCAGTACTTC.

This sequence joins TRBV16 and TRBJ2-2; either TRBD1 or TRBD2 may supply D (5 bases each). V dropped 4 bases and J dropped 6 bases, with 15 bases sitting between them. Germline CDR1 is KGHSY and CDR2 is FQNENV. The CDR3 is made up of 15 amino acids. The CDR3 DNA follows: TGTGCCAGCAGCCCAGTCGTCCTGGGGGCCGGGGAGCTGTTTTTT. Residues: CASSPVVLGAGELFF.

The chain couples TRBV5-4 to TRBJ1-2; TRBD1 matches at 11 bases. Germline loops: CDR1 SGHNT, CDR2 YYREEE (reference sequence). The junction had 4 bases not matched to a gene; V was cut back by 4 bases and J by 2 bases. The CDR3 is 15 amino acids. The chain's CDR3 is CASSPGDRGNYGYTF. CDR3 coding DNA: TGTGCCAGCAGCCCGGGGGACAGGGGGAACTATGGCTACACCTTC. The whole variable domain, remainder taken from reference TRBV5-4 and TRBJ1-2, is ETGVTQSPTHLIKTRGQQVTLRCSSQSGHNTVSWYQQALGQGPQFIFQYYREEENGRGNFPPRFSGLQFPNYSSELNVNALELDDSALYLCASSPGDRGNYGYTFGSGTRLTVV.

The chain has TRBV5-6 and TRBJ2-4, with D possibly being TRBD1 (5 bases). Looked up from germline, CDR1 is SGHDT and CDR2 is YYEEEE. CDR3 length equals 12 residues. Trimming shortened V by 4 bases and J by 6 bases, and 8 bases separated the two germline ends. CDR3: CASSLDRNIQYF. The CDR3 bases are TGTGCCAGCAGCCTTGACAGAAACATTCAGTACTTC.

The chain combines TRBV5-6 with TRBJ1-5; 7 bases map to TRBD1. Germline loops: CDR1 SGHDT, CDR2 YYEEEE. J was trimmed by 4 bases and V by 1 base; bases with no gene match: 2. The CDR3 runs to 14 residues. The CDR3 sequence: CASSLSRGNQPQHF. DNA for the CDR3: TGTGCCAGCAGCTTGAGCAGGGGGAATCAGCCCCAGCATTTT.

The chain's CDR3 is CASSLGQARRDGYTF. In DNA form, the CDR3 reads TGTGCCAGCAGCTTAGGTCAGGCCAGACGGGATGGCTACACCTTC. The chain joins TRBV7-2 to TRBJ1-2; D uncertain. The CDR3 contains 15 residues. The V end was cut by 1 base, the J end by 6 bases, with 15 bases between. Germline values: CDR1 SGHTA, CDR2 FQGNSA.

This rearrangement joins TRBV7-3 to TRBJ2-1; D remains unclear. This CDR3 contains 17 residues. Germline CDR1 SGHTA, CDR2 FQGTGA. The germline V and J ends were trimmed by 5 bases and 5 bases, with 22 bases remaining between them. The DNA of the CDR3 is TGTGCCAGCAGCATTTCCAGCGAAATCCGAAGGAACAATGAGCAGTTCTTC. Its protein product is CASSISSEIRRNNEQFF.

The rearrangement links TRBV7-2 to TRBJ2-7; D remains unclear. This CDR3 has 12 amino acids. Germline values: CDR1 SGHTA, CDR2 FQGNSA. V gave up 2 bases and J gave up 2 bases, with 4 bases separating them. CDR3 protein: CASSLQTYEQYF. CDR3 coding DNA: TGTGCCAGCAGCTTACAGACCTACGAGCAGTACTTC.

V gene TRBV4-3 combines with J gene TRBJ2-5; D gene unclear. The ends were cut back, 0 bases at V and 7 bases at J, with 12 bases in the middle. Germline V lookup: CDR1 LGHNA, CDR2 YSLEER. The CDR3 covers 14 residues. The chain's CDR3 is CASSQDAHRGTQYF. The CDR3 nucleotides are TGCGCCAGCAGCCAAGATGCCCACCGCGGGACCCAGTACTTC.

CDR3 nucleotide sequence: TGCGCCAGCAGCCAAGCTATGAACGGGTACACTGAAGCTTTCTTT. Translation: CASSQAMNGYTEAFF. This chain links TRBV4-3 with TRBJ1-1; no definite D call. This CDR3 has 15 residues. Germline V gene lookup returns CDR1 LGHNA and CDR2 YSLEER. Trimming removed 1 base at V and 3 bases at J, with 12 bases between.

The V call is TRBV4-3, the J call TRBJ2-2; either TRBD1 or TRBD2 may fit D (5 bases each). The germline V gene encodes CDR1 LGHNA and CDR2 YSLEER. The CDR3 contains 14 residues. V lost 6 bases to trimming and J lost 2 bases, with 10 bases between them. Written as DNA, the CDR3 is TGCGCCAGCAGTAGGGACCTCAACACCGGGGAGCTGTTTTTT. This gives the protein CASSRDLNTGELFF.

The V and J genes are TRBV7-2 and TRBJ2-7, with TRBD2 matching over 14 bases. CDR1 is SGHTA and CDR2 is FQGNSA in the germline V gene. V gave up 7 bases and J gave up 12 bases; unmatched junction bases: 17. There are 16 residues in the CDR3. DNA of the CDR3: TGTGCCAGCATTCTAGACCGGGCGGGACTAGCGGGAGATACGTACTTC. Residues: CASILDRAGLAGDTYF.

The V gene is TRBV2, the J gene TRBJ2-1, with D possibly matching TRBD2 (10 bases). This CDR3 region has 17 residues. Per the germline V gene, CDR1 is SNHLY and CDR2 is FYNNEI. The ends were cut back, 9 bases at V and 8 bases at J, with 29 bases in the middle. The CDR3 nucleotides read TGTGCCAGTCCGGGACAGGGTACTAGCGGGACCTTGGATGAGCAGTTCTTC. It specifies CASPGQGTSGTLDEQFF.

This clone has a handful of counts. The chain's CDR3 is CASSTDRGFQPQHF. CDR3 in DNA: TGTGCCAGCAGCACGGACAGGGGCTTTCAGCCCCAGCATTTT. J is TRBJ1-5 and V is TRBV7-2, with TRBD1 identical over 9 bases. This CDR3 is 14 amino acids long. V dropped 5 bases and J dropped 6; count of bases not matched to a gene: 5. Germline CDR1 reads SGHTA; CDR2 reads FQGNSA.

V gene TRBV29-1 combines with J gene TRBJ2-7, with D perhaps matching TRBD2 (6 bases). The CDR3 covers 13 residues. In germline, CDR1 is SQVTM, CDR2 ANQGSEA. V lost 4 bases and J lost 7, with 17 bases in between. CDR3 nucleotides: TGCAGCGTTGTGGCGCGGGACCCCGGGGAGCAGTACTTC. It is translated as CSVVARDPGEQYF.

This chain connects TRBV5-1 to TRBJ2-3; D may match TRBD1 or TRBD2 (5 bases each). The germline V and J ends were trimmed by 2 bases and 4 bases, with 11 bases remaining between them. The CDR3 covers 14 residues. Germline V lookup: CDR1 SGHRS, CDR2 YFSETQ. This CDR3 reads CASSFGGRSDTQYF. CDR3 in DNA: TGCGCCAGCAGCTTTGGGGGAAGGTCAGATACGCAGTATTTT.

This clone has a handful of counts. The genes are TRBV10-3 and TRBJ2-3; D perhaps matches TRBD2 (5 bases). V was trimmed by 6 bases and J by 6 bases, leaving 16 bases between them. This CDR3 comprises 14 residues. The germline V gene encodes CDR1 ENHRY and CDR2 SYGVKD. The CDR3 DNA reads as TGTGCCATCAGAGGCGGACTGGACGGGGATACGCAGTATTTT. Its translation: CAIRGGLDGDTQYF.